This TCR beta chain was sequenced for a study of T cells in Graves' hyperthyroidism and ophthalmopathy. TCR beta CDR3 sequences were amplified from RNA transcripts. TCR CDR3 underwent first-round RT-PCR with the HTBI primer set. Via MiXCR, TCRdb re-called the multiplex PCR reads, giving one row per CDR3 protein. This table has fewer than 350,000 distinct CDR3 sequences, roughly a fifth appearing once. The CDR3 is 18 residues long. V shed 4 bases, J shed 7 bases, and the junction held 17 bases outside the gene matches. The V gene's germline CDR1 is MNHEY and CDR2 SMNVEV (reference sequence). Diagnoses used clinical symptoms, serum thyroxine and TRAb, thyroid ultrasound and orbital computed tomography. The table lists this clonotype with a few counts.

The sequencing input was blood. V usage is TRBV27 and J usage is TRBJ2-1; 9 bases map to TRBD2. This receptor was obtained from a middle-aged man with Graves' ophthalmopathy. CDR3 nucleotide sequence: TGTGCCAGCAGTTCCTCCCGCGGTAGCGGGGGCTTGGGGAATGAGCAGTTCTTC. It codes for CASSSSRGSGGLGNEQFF.